Presented here are 19 T cell receptor beta chains from one specimen sequenced in a study of long-term antiretroviral therapy in people with HIV. They ran version v3.0 of the immunoSEQ assay at survey level. The repertoire was sequenced with immunoSEQ multiplex PCR; TCRdb's copy has only in-frame clones and lacks some. The profile shows 15,000 to 20,000 clones, less than 85% of them singletons. The material sequenced was unsorted PBMCs, taken at the start of antiretroviral therapy, before treatment. Receptors were obtained from a man younger than 35 with HIV.

V is TRBV6-1 and J is TRBJ2-7; 8 bases fit TRBD2. The CDR3 has 17 amino acids. The germline CDR1 and CDR2 sequences are MNHNS and SASEGT. V lost 2 bases to trimming and J lost 4 bases; unmatched junction nucleotides: 13. The CDR3 spells CASSEPRSGTIYYEQYF. Here the CDR3 DNA reads TGTGCCAGCAGTGAACCCCGTAGCGGGACAATATATTACGAGCAGTACTTC.

Comments on this clone: One end of the junction does not line up with germline, which may come from a read error. This chain connects TRBV11-3 to TRBJ2-7; possibly TRBD1 for D (6 bases). The germline gives CDR1 SGHNT, CDR2 YENEEA. The CDR3 runs to 12 residues. The CDR3: CASSFYRVGADF. For the CDR3, the DNA is TGTGCCAGCAGCTTTTACAGGGTCGGGGCGGACTTC.

The chain has TRBV7-9 and TRBJ1-2, with no clear D. Trimming took 0 bases from V and 1 from J, leaving 3 bases between them. This CDR3 spans 13 amino acids. Germline V lookup: CDR1 SEHNR, CDR2 FQNEAQ (reference sequence). The CDR3 region has the DNA TGTGCCAGCAGCTTAGCGTTTAACTATGGCTACACCTTC. Protein sequence: CASSLAFNYGYTF.

The chain has TRBV28 and TRBJ2-7, with 8 bases fitting TRBD2. The V and J ends lost 7 bases and 0 bases, in that order; junction bases with no gene match: 5. This CDR3 has 14 amino acids. Germline-derived CDR1 and CDR2 are MDHEN and SYDVKM. CDR3 protein: CASKPGGGSYEQYF. The CDR3 DNA reads as TGTGCCAGCAAACCCGGGGGGGGCTCCTACGAGCAGTACTTC.

The chain uses TRBV10-3 and TRBJ2-7, with D tentatively TRBD2 (6 bases). Germline values: CDR1 ENHRY, CDR2 SYGVKD. The CDR3 is 14 residues long. Trimming shortened V by 4 bases and J by 2 bases, and 12 bases separated the two germline ends. The CDR3 loop reads CAISVPRGTYEQYF. The CDR3 nucleotides are TGTGCCATCAGTGTACCCCGGGGGACCTACGAGCAGTACTTC.

The rearrangement uses TRBV10-1 and TRBJ2-2; 11 bases are a match to TRBD1. The germline CDR1 and CDR2 sequences are WNHNN and SYGVQD (reference sequence). J was trimmed by 1 base and V by 8 bases; bases with no gene match: 12. The CDR3 sequence is 18 residues long. The CDR3 sequence: CASGRNTGQGENTGELFF. CDR3 in DNA: TGCGCCAGCGGAAGAAATACGGGACAGGGGGAGAACACCGGGGAGCTGTTTTTT.

The chain carries TRBV9 and TRBJ2-1; 7 bases map to TRBD2. The CDR3 has 11 amino acids. The germline CDR1 and CDR2 sequences are SGDLS and YYNGEE. Trimming at V came to 4 bases and at J to 9 bases, leaving 1 base not matched to a gene. The CDR3 sequence: CASSPGGEQFF. CDR3 bases: TGTGCCAGCAGCCCGGGGGGTGAGCAGTTCTTC.

CDR3 nucleotide sequence: TGTGCCAGCAGCTTAGCCTTTGCCTCCTACGAGCAGTACTTC. Translated, it gives CASSLAFASYEQYF. The V and J genes are TRBV11-2 and TRBJ2-7; D remains unclear. The germline CDR1 and CDR2 sequences are SGHAT and FQNNGV. V was shortened by 1 base and J by 0 bases, with 7 bases between the two germline ends. This CDR3 spans 14 amino acids.

The chain carries TRBV27 and TRBJ2-7; either TRBD1 or TRBD2 may supply D (5 bases each). V dropped 2 bases and J dropped 4 bases, with 12 bases sitting between them. Germline CDR1 reads MNHEY; CDR2 reads SMNVEV (reference sequence). CDR3 size: 14 residues. The CDR3 loop reads CASSLHGAGYEQYF. The CDR3 nucleotides are TGTGCCAGCAGTTTACACGGGGCAGGTTACGAGCAGTACTTC.

This clone appeared once. V gene TRBV5-1 combines with J gene TRBJ2-1; D gene uncertain. Trimming removed 4 bases at V and 5 bases at J, with 16 bases between. CDR3 length: 15 amino acids. Germline CDR1 SGHRS, CDR2 YFSETQ. CDR3 in DNA: TGCGCCAGCAGCCCAGACGGTCGTGGGAACAATGAGCAGTTCTTC. Residues: CASSPDGRGNNEQFF.

The rearrangement uses TRBV9 and TRBJ1-2, with TRBD1 matching 8 bases. The CDR3 is made up of 15 amino acids. Per germline, CDR1 SGDLS and CDR2 YYNGEE. V lost 3 bases, J lost 1 base, and 5 bases stayed unmatched. Written as DNA, the CDR3 is TGTGCCAGCAGCGGAGGACAGGGTGGTAACTATGGCTACACCTTC. This gives the protein CASSGGQGGNYGYTF.

The chain has TRBV5-4 and TRBJ2-1; tentative D call: TRBD2 (6 bases). Germline V lookup: CDR1 SGHNT, CDR2 YYREEE (reference sequence). The CDR3 runs 14 residues. The germline V and J ends were trimmed by 4 bases and 5 bases, with 13 bases remaining between them. The CDR3 region is CASSRAGSNNEQFF. CDR3 in DNA: TGTGCCAGCAGCCGTGCGGGGTCTAACAATGAGCAGTTCTTC.

CDR3: CASSSLGSETQYF. In DNA, the CDR3 is TGTGCCAGCAGTTCACTGGGGTCGGAGACCCAGTACTTC. The V call is TRBV27, the J call TRBJ2-5; D ambiguous. The CDR3 runs 13 residues. Germline lookup yields CDR1 MNHEY and CDR2 SMNVEV (reference sequence). Trimming removed 4 bases at V and 5 bases at J, with 11 bases between.

V is TRBV7-9 and J is TRBJ2-1, with 7 nucleotides matching TRBD2. From germline, CDR1 is SEHNR and CDR2 FQNEAQ (reference sequence). The V segment lost 5 bases and the J segment 9 bases; nucleotides outside the gene matches: 7. The length of the CDR3 is 13 residues. CDR3 region: CASSHYSGPEQFF. CDR3 in DNA: TGTGCCAGCAGCCACTATAGCGGGCCTGAGCAGTTCTTC.

The chain has TRBV28 and TRBJ2-7; TRBD2 might be the D (6 bases). CDR1 is MDHEN, CDR2 SYDVKM, per germline. The CDR3 has 13 amino acids. Deletions cut 5 bases from V and 5 bases from J, with 13 bases between. CDR3 amino acids: CASSDSGGNEQYF. In DNA form, the CDR3 reads TGTGCCAGCAGTGACTCCGGGGGTAACGAGCAGTACTTC.

This clone has only a few counts. The chain joins TRBV29-1 to TRBJ1-4; no reliable D call. The length of the CDR3 is 13 residues. Between the trimmed V and J ends, which lost 0 bases and 4 bases, there was a span of 6 bases. Germline V gene data show CDR1 as SQVTM and CDR2 as ANQGSEA. The CDR3 region has the DNA TGCAGCGTTGAAGACGGCAGTAATGAAAAACTGTTTTTT. It is translated as CSVEDGSNEKLFF.

The V and J genes are TRBV20-1 and TRBJ1-1; D not resolved. The CDR3 has 11 amino acids. V lost 3 bases and J 4 bases, leaving 6 bases between the germline ends. Germline CDR1 DFQATT, CDR2 SNEGSKA (reference sequence). The CDR3 DNA follows: TGCAGTGCTAGGTCGGGCACTGAAGCTTTCTTT. Translation: CSARSGTEAFF.

This clone appeared a few times. CDR3 loop: CASSDGGQNEKLFF. The CDR3 region has the DNA TGTGCCAGCAGTGATGGCGGCCAGAATGAAAAACTGTTTTTT. The V call is TRBV6-1, the J call TRBJ1-4; D remains ambiguous. Germline CDR1 is MNHNS and CDR2 is SASEGT. This CDR3 comprises 14 residues. The ends were cut back, 3 bases at V and 5 bases at J, with 10 bases in the middle.

The V call is TRBV6-5, the J call TRBJ2-1, with D hard to call. The length of the CDR3 is 15 residues. V lost 7 bases and J 0 bases, leaving 13 bases between the germline ends. Germline values: CDR1 MNHEY, CDR2 SVGAGI. The CDR3 DNA reads TGTGCCAGCAAGACCCTGCGTAGCTCCTACAATGAGCAGTTCTTC. Its protein product is CASKTLRSSYNEQFF.